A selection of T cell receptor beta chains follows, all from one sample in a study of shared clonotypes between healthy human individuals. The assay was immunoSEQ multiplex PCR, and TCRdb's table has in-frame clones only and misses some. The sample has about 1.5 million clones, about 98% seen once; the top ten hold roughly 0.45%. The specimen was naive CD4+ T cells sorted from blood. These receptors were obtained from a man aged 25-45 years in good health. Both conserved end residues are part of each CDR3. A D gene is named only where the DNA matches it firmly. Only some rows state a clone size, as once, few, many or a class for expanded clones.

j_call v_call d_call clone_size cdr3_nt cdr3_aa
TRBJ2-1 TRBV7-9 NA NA TGTGCCAGCAGCGATCGTTATAGGTACAATGAGCAGTTCTTC CASSDRYRYNEQFF
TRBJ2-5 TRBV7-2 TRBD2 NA TGTGCCAGCAGCCCTGGACTAGTGCCAGAGACCCAGTACTTC CASSPGLVPETQYF
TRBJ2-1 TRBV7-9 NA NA TGTGCCGGGCGGGAAGGGAATGAGCAGTTCTTC CAGREGNEQFF
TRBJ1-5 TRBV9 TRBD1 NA TGTGCCAGCAGCTATGGACAGGACCGAAGTCAGCCCCAGCATTTT CASSYGQDRSQPQHF
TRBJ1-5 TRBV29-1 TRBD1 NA TGCAGCGTCCTGGACAGGGCGGGGAAAAATCAGCCCCAGCATTTT CSVLDRAGKNQPQHF
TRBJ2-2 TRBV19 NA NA TGTGCCAGTAGTATAGTTTCGGTTTTCGGGGAGCTGTTTTTT CASSIVSVFGELFF
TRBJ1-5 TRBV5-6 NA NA TGTGCCAGCAGTCACGCGGGGCCCGGGGGGAGCAATCAGCCCCAGCATTTT CASSHAGPGGSNQPQHF
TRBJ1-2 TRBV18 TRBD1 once TGTGCCAGCTCCCCGGGACAGGGAGATGGCTACACCTTC CASSPGQGDGYTF
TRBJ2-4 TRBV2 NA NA TGTGCCAGCAGTCCCCTAGCCAAAAACATTCAGTACTTC CASSPLAKNIQYF
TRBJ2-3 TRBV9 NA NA TGTGCCAGCAGCGTAGGTCAGGGGTCAGATACGCAGTATTTT CASSVGQGSDTQYF
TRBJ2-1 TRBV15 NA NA TGTGCCACCAGCAGTGCGAGATACAATGAGCAGTTCTTC CATSSARYNEQFF
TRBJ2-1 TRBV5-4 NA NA TGTGCCAGCAGCTTCGAGGGGTACAATGAGCAGTTCTTC CASSFEGYNEQFF
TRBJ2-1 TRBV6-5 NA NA TGTGCCAGCAGTTACTCGGAACTACTCTCCTACAATGAGCAGTTCTTC CASSYSELLSYNEQFF
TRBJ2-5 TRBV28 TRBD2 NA TGTGCCAGCACCCACAAACTAGCGAGTCAAGAGACCCAGTACTTC CASTHKLASQETQYF
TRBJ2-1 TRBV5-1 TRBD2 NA TGCGCCAGCACCCCCGGGACTAGCGGGTCCTATGAGCAGTTCTTC CASTPGTSGSYEQFF
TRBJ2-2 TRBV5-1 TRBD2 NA TGCGCCAGCACCTTGCGGGGACTAGCGGGACCCGGGGAGCTGTTTTTT CASTLRGLAGPGELFF
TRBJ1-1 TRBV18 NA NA TGTGCCAGCTCACCACGGACAGCAATGAACACTGAAGCTTTCTTT CASSPRTAMNTEAFF
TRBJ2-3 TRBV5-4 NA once TGTGCCAGCAGCTTGCGTGGCTCACGGCCAGATACGCAGTATTTT CASSLRGSRPDTQYF
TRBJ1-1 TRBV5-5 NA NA TGTGCCAGCAGGGATTTAGGGGGCACTGAAGCTTTCTTT CASRDLGGTEAFF
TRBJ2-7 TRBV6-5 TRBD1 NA TGTGCCAGCAGTCAGACTGGACAGGGGGCCTACGAGCAGTACTTC CASSQTGQGAYEQYF
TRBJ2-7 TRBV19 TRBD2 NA TGTGCCAGTAGTATCGCCCCGACTAGCTCCTCCCTCGGCTACGAGCAGTACTTC CASSIAPTSSSLGYEQYF
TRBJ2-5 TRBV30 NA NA TGTGCCTGGAGTGTACGATTTGAGACCCAGTACTTC CAWSVRFETQYF
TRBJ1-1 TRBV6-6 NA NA TGTGCCAGCAGTTTACGACTGAACACTGAAGCTTTCTTT CASSLRLNTEAFF
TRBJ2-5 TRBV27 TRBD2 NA TGTGCCAGCAGTTCCCGGACTAGCGGGACGTTAGAGACCCAGTACTTC CASSSRTSGTLETQYF
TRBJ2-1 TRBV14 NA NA TGTGCCAGCAGCCAAGTTCCGCATCAGCAGTTCTTC CASSQVPHQQFF
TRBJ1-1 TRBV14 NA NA TGTGCCAGCAGCCAAGCGGGGACGGTTAACGCTTTCTTT CASSQAGTVNAFF
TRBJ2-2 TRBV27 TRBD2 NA TGTGCCAGCAGTCGAACTAGCGGGAGTGCCGGGGAGCTGTTTTTT CASSRTSGSAGELFF